Only one count was recorded for the clone carrying this T cell receptor beta chain. The data are from a study of OX40 agonist ivuxolimab in advanced cancers. Germline lookup yields CDR1 GTSNPN and CDR2 SVGIG (reference sequence). The CDR3 has 14 amino acids. The germline V and J ends were trimmed by 2 bases and 4 bases, with 12 bases remaining between them. Some clones are missing from TCRdb's copy, which holds only in-frame ones; the method was immunoSEQ multiplex PCR. Altogether about 18,000 clones are present, more than 65% being singletons, with the ten largest covering 15% to 20%. The receptor comes from an adult with an advanced solid tumor such as melanoma, head and neck, liver or kidney cancer. This specimen consisted of CD4+ or CD8+ T cells sorted from blood, obtained in a trial of the OX40 agonist ivuxolimab. The chain joins TRBV30 to TRBJ2-1; D gene ambiguous. For the CDR3, the DNA is TGTGCCTGGAGTCGAAGAGGATTTTACAATGAGCAGTTCTTC. Its protein is CAWSRRGFYNEQFF.